This T cell receptor (beta chain) was obtained from a study of blood T cells in healthy people across ages. A second 7 to 11 cycle PCR used barcoded and J-beta primers. One entry per CDR3 protein, called by TCRdb with MiXCR from the 5' RACE reads. The sample lists more than 700,000 distinct CDR3 sequences, roughly 46% occurring once. Each donor's blood draw was 7.5 to 10 milliliters of peripheral blood. The amount of total RNA extracted per sample was at least 5.5 micrograms. Germline CDR1 and CDR2: SGHTS and YDEGEE. This CDR3 region has 17 residues. A word on this clonotype: The junction departs from the called germline gene at one end, perhaps through a read error.

What was sequenced was blood. This receptor was identified in an elderly man in good health. This chain joins TRBV5-8 and TRBJ2-1; TRBD2 agrees at 9 bases. The CDR3 is CASGLITSGHLYNEQFF. DNA for the CDR3: TGTGCCAGCGGCTTAATTACTAGCGGGCATCTCTACAATGAGCAGTTCTTC.